This T cell receptor beta chain was captured by sequencing in a study of blood T cells in healthy people across ages. Study findings and constraints: PBMCs left unsorted prevented a conclusive naive versus antigen-experienced comparison.

The authors ran a second PCR of 7 to 11 cycles using a sample-barcoded 5' primer and a J-beta primer mix. TCRdb called the 5' RACE reads again in MiXCR, with one record for every CDR3 protein. Among 1.5 million to 2 million distinct CDR3 sequences listed, about 28% were seen once. V lost 5 bases to trimming and J lost 8 bases; unmatched junction nucleotides: 15. The CDR3 covers 16 residues. From germline, CDR1 is SGHTA and CDR2 FQGNSA. Each donor gave approximately 9.7 milliliters of peripheral blood. This clonotype occurred a few times. Its antigen is not known. Sequencing was performed on blood. The genes are TRBV7-2 and TRBJ2-1; TRBD2 agrees at 7 bases. This clonotype was sampled from a woman younger than 45 in good health. The CDR3 reads CASSRLGLGNGDEQFF. The CDR3 region has the DNA TGTGCCAGCAGCCGCCTAGGACTAGGCAATGGAGATGAGCAGTTCTTC.